The subject of this entry is one T cell receptor (beta chain). Membership in each cohort depended on participant-reported clinical history. The CDR3 is made up of 14 amino acids. With V trimmed by 1 base and J by 5 bases, 2 bases remained unmatched. The germline CDR1 and CDR2 sequences are MGHDK and SYGVNS. Only in-frame clones appear in the TCRdb table, and some are missing; sequencing was by immunoSEQ multiplex PCR. This table holds 250,000 to 350,000 clones, 70% to 90% found once. These data belong to a study of blood T cell repertoires in COVID-19. Study information: Specimens from acute and convalescent COVID-19 originated in the United States, Italy and Spain.

This clonotype was sampled from a woman aged 25 to 39 who had recovered from COVID-19. What was sequenced was PBMCs or T cells enriched from blood (not recorded which). This rearrangement joins TRBV25-1 to TRBJ1-2, with TRBD1 identical over 9 bases. The CDR3 loop is CASSEWGQGYGYTF. The CDR3 coding sequence is TGTGCCAGCAGTGAATGGGGACAGGGTTATGGCTACACCTTC.